The source of this T cell receptor beta chain is a study of OX40 agonist ivuxolimab in advanced cancers. Turning to the study itself: Ivuxolimab, an agonist antibody against OX40 (CD134), was given to patients. The patients received ivuxolimab by intravenous route every 2 weeks at 0.01 to 10 mg/kg.

Clones were read by immunoSEQ multiplex PCR, and TCRdb kept only the in-frame ones, dropping some. The table shows over 45,000 clones, with about 85% occurring only once. General study findings and limits: The study found that CD8+ T cells averaged more expanded clones than CD4+.

Deletions cut 2 bases from V and 5 bases from J, with 19 bases between. This CDR3 comprises 16 residues. The germline gives CDR1 MNHEY, CDR2 SMNVEV (reference sequence). At baseline, cycle 4 day 1, and cycle 7 day 1, blood was sampled. About this clone itself: As yet, its antigen is unknown.

V usage is TRBV27 and J usage is TRBJ2-7; D is perhaps TRBD2 (7 bases). The sequences come from CD4+ or CD8+ T cells sorted from blood, collected in a trial of the OX40 agonist ivuxolimab. The sequence came from an adult with an advanced solid tumor such as melanoma, head and neck, liver or kidney cancer. CDR3 region: CASSLLGGGRTDEQYF. The CDR3 DNA reads as TGTGCCAGCAGTTTACTTGGGGGGGGCAGAACGGACGAGCAGTACTTC.